These 31 T cell receptor beta chains originate from one sample sequenced in a study of blood T cell repertoires in COVID-19. Generated by immunoSEQ multiplex PCR, the TCRdb table keeps only in-frame clones and is missing some. The sample records about 59,000 clones, more than 80% being singletons. Sequenced sample: peripheral blood. These receptors were taken from a man older than 75 with acute or convalescent COVID-19.

The CDR3 protein is CSALRDQPQHF. As DNA, the CDR3 is TGCAGTGCTCTGCGGGATCAGCCCCAGCATTTT. This sequence joins TRBV20-1 and TRBJ1-5; the D is unclear. Germline lookup yields CDR1 DFQATT and CDR2 SNEGSKA (reference sequence). Trimming shortened V by 5 bases and J by 5 bases, and 7 bases separated the two germline ends. The CDR3 sequence is 11 residues long.

The rearrangement uses TRBV6-6 and TRBJ2-3, with TRBD1 identical over 8 bases. Germline trimming cut 5 bases from V and 0 bases from J; bases unmatched to any gene: 13. Germline loops: CDR1 MNHNY, CDR2 SVGAGI (reference sequence). The CDR3 covers 18 residues. CDR3 amino acids: CASSHGTGGVYSTDTQYF. The CDR3 bases are TGTGCCAGCAGTCACGGGACAGGCGGTGTGTATAGCACAGATACGCAGTATTTT.

This clone was counted a single time. The chain uses TRBV28 and TRBJ2-5, with D unresolved. Germline V gene lookup returns CDR1 MDHEN and CDR2 SYDVKM. The CDR3 runs to 13 residues. V lost 1 base and J lost 1, with 4 bases in between. CDR3 region: CASSLLAQETQYF. The CDR3 DNA reads as TGTGCCAGCAGTTTATTGGCCCAAGAGACCCAGTACTTC.

V and J are TRBV5-1 and TRBJ1-2; D is undetermined. This CDR3 has 15 residues. CDR1 and CDR2 from the germline V gene are SGHRS and YFSETQ. Trimming left V 0 bases short and J 2 bases short, with 11 bases between. As DNA, the CDR3 is TGCGCCAGCAGCTTGGGCCAAGGAGGAAACTATGGCTACACCTTC. Its translation is CASSLGQGGNYGYTF.

The chain links TRBV19 to TRBJ2-4, with 9 bases lining up with TRBD2. Trimming removed 10 bases from V and 8 bases from J; junction bases left unmatched: 9. Per the germline V gene, CDR1 is LNHDA and CDR2 is SQIVND (reference sequence). The CDR3 is 13 amino acids. CDR3 nucleotides: TGTGCCACCAAAGGAGCGGGGGGCGACATTCAGTACTTC. The encoded protein is CATKGAGGDIQYF.

The J gene is TRBJ2-7, the V gene TRBV5-1, with 11 bases lining up with TRBD2. V shed 4 bases and J 5 bases; nucleotides not matched to a gene: 2. CDR1 SGHRS and CDR2 YFSETQ come from the germline V gene. The CDR3 contains 13 residues. The CDR3 coding sequence is TGCGCCAGCAGCCCGGGACTAGCGGACGAGCAGTACTTC. Protein sequence: CASSPGLADEQYF. Supplemented by reference TRBV5-1 and TRBJ2-7, the full variable domain reads KAGVTQTPRYLIKTRGQQVTLSCSPISGHRSVSWYQQTPGQGLQFLFEYFSETQRNKGNFPGRFSGRQFSNSRSEMNVSTLELGDSALYLCASSPGLADEQYFGPGTRLTVT.

V is TRBV2 and J is TRBJ2-6; D unresolved. Germline values: CDR1 SNHLY, CDR2 FYNNEI. There are 15 residues in the CDR3. V was pared by 3 bases and J by 0 bases, with 6 bases between. The CDR3 here is CASSDWHSGANVLTF. The CDR3 bases are TGTGCCAGCAGTGATTGGCACTCTGGGGCCAACGTCCTGACTTTC.

V is TRBV6-5 and J is TRBJ2-5; no reliable D call. This CDR3 comprises 14 residues. V lost 5 bases and J 5 bases, leaving 15 bases between the germline ends. Looked up from germline, CDR1 is MNHEY and CDR2 is SVGAGI. CDR3 protein: CASSRSSGAETQYF. The DNA for the CDR3 is TGTGCCAGCAGTCGCAGCTCAGGCGCGGAGACCCAGTACTTC.

The chain couples TRBV2 to TRBJ1-4, with D uncertain. The V end lost 3 bases, the J end lost 3 bases, and 11 bases lay between the germline ends. The germline V gene encodes CDR1 SNHLY and CDR2 FYNNEI. This CDR3 comprises 15 residues. The CDR3 region has the DNA TGTGCCAGCAGTGACCGGCTACAGCCTAATGAAAAACTGTTTTTT. Translation gives CASSDRLQPNEKLFF.

The chain employs TRBV2 and TRBJ1-5, with a possible D match to TRBD1 (6 bases). Germline V gives CDR1 SNHLY, CDR2 FYNNEI. The V end lost 5 bases, the J end lost 2 bases, and 13 bases lay between the germline ends. The CDR3 runs 15 residues. The CDR3 spells CASSPSGDRNQPQHF. The DNA for the CDR3 is TGTGCCAGCAGTCCCTCAGGGGACCGCAATCAGCCCCAGCATTTT.

The rearrangement joins TRBV5-1 to TRBJ1-2; TRBD1 aligns across 9 bases. Trimming cost V 4 bases and J 3 bases; bases outside gene matches: 7. Germline CDR1 is SGHRS and CDR2 is YFSETQ. CDR3 length equals 15 residues. CDR3 in DNA: TGCGCCAGCAGCCAAAACACAGGGGGCGACTATGGCTACACCTTC. Protein sequence: CASSQNTGGDYGYTF.

The J gene is TRBJ2-5, the V gene TRBV7-2, with D maybe TRBD1 (6 bases). From germline, CDR1 is SGHTA and CDR2 FQGNSA. This CDR3 spans 15 amino acids. V was cut by 3 bases and J by 2 bases, with 13 bases left in between. The CDR3 nucleotides are TGTGCCAGCAGCTTGAGCACAGGGCCACAAGAGACCCAGTACTTC. This gives the protein CASSLSTGPQETQYF.

V and J are TRBV12-3 or TRBV12-4 and TRBJ1-2; D call uncertain. The length of the CDR3 is 12 residues. V was clipped by 1 base and J by 8 bases, with 8 bases between them. CDR3 coding DNA: TGTGCCAGCAGTTTAGGGGCCAACGGCTACACCTTC. This sequence encodes CASSLGANGYTF.

This clone was recorded once. V is TRBV6-1 and J is TRBJ1-3; possible D gene TRBD1, 5 bases. This CDR3 comprises 17 residues. V was cut by 0 bases and J by 0 bases, with 12 bases left in between. Germline V gene data show CDR1 as MNHNS and CDR2 as SASEGT. CDR3 sequence (DNA): TGTGCCAGCAGTGAAGCGTTTCCGGGGGGCTCTGGAAACACCATATATTTT. It codes for CASSEAFPGGSGNTIYF.

The chain joins TRBV7-8 to TRBJ1-1, with D maybe TRBD1 (5 bases). The CDR3 loop spans 15 amino acids. Trimming shortened V by 3 bases and J by 1 base, and 12 bases separated the two germline ends. Germline lookup yields CDR1 SGHVS and CDR2 FQNEAQ. The CDR3 sequence is CASSLAGYGNTEAFF. The DNA of the CDR3 is TGTGCCAGCAGCTTGGCAGGGTATGGGAACACTGAAGCTTTCTTT.

This sequence joins TRBV9 and TRBJ1-2, with D possibly being TRBD1 (6 bases). Germline loops: CDR1 SGDLS, CDR2 YYNGEE. CDR3 size: 15 residues. V was clipped by 3 bases and J by 3 bases, with 15 bases between them. CDR3 amino acids: CASSGGARTDYGYTF. For the CDR3, the DNA is TGTGCCAGCAGCGGAGGGGCCCGGACAGACTATGGCTACACCTTC.

The chain employs TRBV7-2 and TRBJ2-2; no definite D call. Germline-derived CDR1 and CDR2 are SGHTA and FQGNSA. V shed 6 bases and J shed 1 base, with 12 bases lying between them. The CDR3 covers 15 residues. CDR3 amino acids: CASRAPLGNTGELFF. The CDR3 bases are TGTGCCAGCAGGGCCCCCCTAGGGAACACCGGGGAGCTGTTTTTT. Looking up the rest from reference TRBV7-2 and TRBJ2-2 gives the full variable domain: GAGVSQSPSNKVTEKGKDVELRCDPISGHTALYWYRQSLGQGLEFLIYFQGNSAPDKSGLPSDRFSAERTGGSVSTLTIQRTQQEDSAVYLCASRAPLGNTGELFFGEGSRLTVL.

The chain has TRBV7-8 and TRBJ2-7; TRBD2 matches 12 bases. V shed 4 bases and J 1 base; nucleotides not matched to a gene: 17. This CDR3 is 20 amino acids long. Germline V CDR1 and CDR2: SGHVS, FQNEAQ. The CDR3 DNA follows: TGTGCCAGCAGCTCGCAGTCAGGGGTTTTAACTAGCGGGGGGTCCTACGAGCAGTACTTC. Amino acids: CASSSQSGVLTSGGSYEQYF.

The chain uses TRBV5-1 and TRBJ2-3; TRBD2 matches at 9 bases. Germline-derived CDR1 and CDR2 are SGHRS and YFSETQ. The J segment lost 8 bases and the V segment lost 2 bases, leaving 15 bases of the junction unmatched. This CDR3 has 17 residues. In nucleotides, the CDR3 is TGCGCCAGCAGCTTCGACTTCGCGGGGGGGCCGGGGGGTACGCAGTATTTT. Protein product: CASSFDFAGGPGGTQYF.

This chain connects TRBV7-9 to TRBJ1-6; perhaps TRBD1 as D (5 bases). Germline assignment: CDR1 SEHNR and CDR2 FQNEAQ (reference sequence). This CDR3 comprises 14 residues. Trimming stripped 4 bases from V and 8 bases from J, with 12 bases between. CDR3 coding DNA: TGTGCCAGCAGCTCCTTCTTAGGGGATTCACCCCTCCACTTT. Amino acids: CASSSFLGDSPLHF.

The chain carries TRBV25-1 and TRBJ1-4; tentative D call: TRBD1 (6 bases). CDR3 length equals 15 residues. V was pared by 4 bases and J by 4 bases, with 13 bases between. CDR1 MGHDK and CDR2 SYGVNS come from the germline V gene. CDR3 sequence reads: CASSATGSSNEKLFF. CDR3 DNA: TGTGCCAGCAGTGCCACAGGGTCAAGTAATGAAAAACTGTTTTTT.

The chain has TRBV6-5 and TRBJ1-2; weak D call: TRBD1 (6 bases). The CDR3 is made up of 14 amino acids. Germline assignment: CDR1 MNHEY and CDR2 SVGAGI. The germline V and J ends were trimmed by 6 bases and 6 bases, with 17 bases remaining between them. The CDR3, as DNA: TGTGCCAGCAGACGTGGACAGTCAGTGGATGGCTACACCTTC. It translates to CASRRGQSVDGYTF.

The V call is TRBV15, the J call TRBJ2-1; 7 bases are shared with TRBD1. The ends lost 1 base at V and 7 bases at J; junction bases unmatched: 10. Germline lookup yields CDR1 LNHNV and CDR2 YYDKDF (reference sequence). The CDR3 is 16 residues long. The CDR3 spells CATSRGKQGWANEQFF. In DNA form, the CDR3 reads TGTGCCACCAGCAGAGGTAAACAGGGGTGGGCGAATGAGCAGTTCTTC.

The V call is TRBV3-1 (or the pseudogene TRBV3-2), the J call TRBJ2-4; D remains ambiguous. The germline gives CDR1 LGHDT, CDR2 YNNKEL (reference sequence). The CDR3 sequence is 14 residues long. V lost 1 base and J lost 0, with 4 bases in between. CDR3 sequence reads: CASSQAVAKNIQYF. As DNA, the CDR3 is TGTGCCAGCAGCCAAGCCGTAGCCAAAAACATTCAGTACTTC.

The chain is built from TRBV3-1 (or the pseudogene TRBV3-2) and TRBJ1-3, with D hard to call. The V end lost 7 bases, the J end lost 1 base, and 8 bases lay between the germline ends. The germline V gene has CDR1 LGHDT and CDR2 YNNKEL (reference sequence). CDR3 length: 13 residues. The CDR3 spells CASTPPSGNTIYF. The CDR3 region has the DNA TGTGCCAGCACCCCCCCTTCTGGAAACACCATATATTTT.

This chain connects TRBV4-1 to TRBJ1-1; 8 bases are a match to TRBD1. The germline V gene has CDR1 MGHRA and CDR2 YSYEKL. This CDR3 is built from 14 residues. After removal of 1 base from V and 4 bases from J, the junction contained 2 bases not matched to a gene. The CDR3 is CASSQADRATEAFF. CDR3 DNA: TGCGCCAGCAGCCAAGCGGACAGGGCCACTGAAGCTTTCTTT.

The chain uses TRBV3-1 (or the pseudogene TRBV3-2) and TRBJ1-2; 7 nucleotides match TRBD1. The CDR3 sequence is 14 residues long. CDR1 LGHDT and CDR2 YNNKEL come from the germline V gene (reference sequence). V was clipped by 5 bases and J by 2 bases; unmatched bases: 5. CDR3 loop: CASSTGQLNYGYTF. DNA for the CDR3: TGTGCCAGCAGCACGGGACAGCTGAACTATGGCTACACCTTC.

The gene calls are TRBV24-1 and TRBJ1-1; TRBD1 might be the D (6 bases). The length of the CDR3 is 14 residues. Looked up from germline, CDR1 is KGHDR and CDR2 is SFDVKD. V lost 5 bases to trimming and J lost 1 base, with 10 bases between them. The CDR3 nucleotides read TGTGCCACCAGTGCCCCGGGACAGAACACTGAAGCTTTCTTT. It specifies CATSAPGQNTEAFF.

The gene calls are TRBV6-1 and TRBJ1-5; D possibly corresponds to TRBD1 (6 bases). V was trimmed by 3 bases and J by 6 bases, leaving 12 bases between them. This CDR3 contains 14 residues. Germline loops: CDR1 MNHNS, CDR2 SASEGT. CDR3 in DNA: TGTGCCAGCAGTGAGGGGGCTTCGAGTCAGCCCCAGCATTTT. This codes for CASSEGASSQPQHF.

This chain links TRBV5-1 with TRBJ1-1; 7 bases are a match to TRBD1. The CDR3 has 15 amino acids. With V trimmed by 3 bases and J by 1 base, 6 bases remained unmatched. The germline V gene has CDR1 SGHRS and CDR2 YFSETQ. Here the CDR3 DNA reads TGCGCCAGCAGCTCCTGGGCAGGGGGGAACACTGAAGCTTTCTTT. Residues: CASSSWAGGNTEAFF.

The chain employs TRBV27 and TRBJ2-1; 12 positions match TRBD2. CDR1 is MNHEY, CDR2 SMNVEV, per germline (reference sequence). Germline trimming cut 4 bases from V and 5 bases from J; bases unmatched to any gene: 3. The CDR3 consists of 15 residues. The CDR3 nucleotides are TGTGCCAGCAGTTCCTGGACTAGCGGGGACAATGAGCAGTTCTTC. The encoded protein is CASSSWTSGDNEQFF.